The TCR beta chain described here comes from a study of cytomegalovirus exposure and HLA in healthy donors. PCR employed 60 Vbeta and 13 Jbeta primers. Only in-frame clones appear in the TCRdb table, and some are missing; sequencing was by immunoSEQ multiplex PCR. Here the sample spans around 200,000 clones, under 85% being singletons. The CDR3 consists of 18 residues. CDR1 and CDR2 (germline): SGHVS, FQNEAQ. The ends lost 1 base at V and 3 bases at J; junction bases unmatched: 10. The V call is TRBV7-8, the J call TRBJ2-2, with 8 bases that match TRBD1. Sequences were obtained from PBMCs. The source is a man in his fifties in good health and CMV-seronegative. The CDR3 protein is CASSLESYRGVDTGELFF. CDR3 nucleotides: TGTGCCAGCAGCTTAGAGTCGTACAGGGGGGTCGACACCGGGGAGCTGTTTTTT. Using reference TRBV7-8 and TRBJ2-2 for the parts outside the CDR3, the full variable domain is GAGVSQSPRYKVAKRGQDVALRCDPISGHVSLFWYQQALGQGPEFLTYFQNEAQLDKSGLPSDRFFAERPEGSVSTLKIQRTQQEDSAVYLCASSLESYRGVDTGELFFGEGSRLTVL.